This T cell receptor beta chain was observed in a study of beta chain features in type 1 diabetes. The isolated RNA, all of it, was reverse transcribed, so expressed TCRB transcripts were what got sequenced. An average approximately 3.7 million reads came from naive, central memory and regulatory T cell samples. The assay was immunoSEQ multiplex PCR, and TCRdb's table has in-frame clones only and misses some. Here the sample spans 120,000 or so clones, 16% being singletons. This clone was seen at least ten times. Its antigen is undetermined. Study conclusions and caveats: Patients with Type 1 diabetes showed moderately but significantly shorter TCRB CDR3s in all four CD4+ subsets. Type 1 diabetes patients had VDJ junctions that carried fewer insertions and more deletions.

The sample comprised central memory CD4+ T cells from blood. The TCR comes from a man aged 25-45 years with type 1 diabetes.

The CDR3 region is CALTGVTDTQYF. CDR3 DNA: TGTGCCTTGACAGGGGTAACAGATACGCAGTATTTT. The chain employs TRBV30 and TRBJ2-3; TRBD1 agrees at 8 bases. Germline assignment: CDR1 GTSNPN and CDR2 SVGIG (reference sequence). V shed 7 bases and J 3 bases; nucleotides not matched to a gene: 3. The CDR3 contains 12 residues.